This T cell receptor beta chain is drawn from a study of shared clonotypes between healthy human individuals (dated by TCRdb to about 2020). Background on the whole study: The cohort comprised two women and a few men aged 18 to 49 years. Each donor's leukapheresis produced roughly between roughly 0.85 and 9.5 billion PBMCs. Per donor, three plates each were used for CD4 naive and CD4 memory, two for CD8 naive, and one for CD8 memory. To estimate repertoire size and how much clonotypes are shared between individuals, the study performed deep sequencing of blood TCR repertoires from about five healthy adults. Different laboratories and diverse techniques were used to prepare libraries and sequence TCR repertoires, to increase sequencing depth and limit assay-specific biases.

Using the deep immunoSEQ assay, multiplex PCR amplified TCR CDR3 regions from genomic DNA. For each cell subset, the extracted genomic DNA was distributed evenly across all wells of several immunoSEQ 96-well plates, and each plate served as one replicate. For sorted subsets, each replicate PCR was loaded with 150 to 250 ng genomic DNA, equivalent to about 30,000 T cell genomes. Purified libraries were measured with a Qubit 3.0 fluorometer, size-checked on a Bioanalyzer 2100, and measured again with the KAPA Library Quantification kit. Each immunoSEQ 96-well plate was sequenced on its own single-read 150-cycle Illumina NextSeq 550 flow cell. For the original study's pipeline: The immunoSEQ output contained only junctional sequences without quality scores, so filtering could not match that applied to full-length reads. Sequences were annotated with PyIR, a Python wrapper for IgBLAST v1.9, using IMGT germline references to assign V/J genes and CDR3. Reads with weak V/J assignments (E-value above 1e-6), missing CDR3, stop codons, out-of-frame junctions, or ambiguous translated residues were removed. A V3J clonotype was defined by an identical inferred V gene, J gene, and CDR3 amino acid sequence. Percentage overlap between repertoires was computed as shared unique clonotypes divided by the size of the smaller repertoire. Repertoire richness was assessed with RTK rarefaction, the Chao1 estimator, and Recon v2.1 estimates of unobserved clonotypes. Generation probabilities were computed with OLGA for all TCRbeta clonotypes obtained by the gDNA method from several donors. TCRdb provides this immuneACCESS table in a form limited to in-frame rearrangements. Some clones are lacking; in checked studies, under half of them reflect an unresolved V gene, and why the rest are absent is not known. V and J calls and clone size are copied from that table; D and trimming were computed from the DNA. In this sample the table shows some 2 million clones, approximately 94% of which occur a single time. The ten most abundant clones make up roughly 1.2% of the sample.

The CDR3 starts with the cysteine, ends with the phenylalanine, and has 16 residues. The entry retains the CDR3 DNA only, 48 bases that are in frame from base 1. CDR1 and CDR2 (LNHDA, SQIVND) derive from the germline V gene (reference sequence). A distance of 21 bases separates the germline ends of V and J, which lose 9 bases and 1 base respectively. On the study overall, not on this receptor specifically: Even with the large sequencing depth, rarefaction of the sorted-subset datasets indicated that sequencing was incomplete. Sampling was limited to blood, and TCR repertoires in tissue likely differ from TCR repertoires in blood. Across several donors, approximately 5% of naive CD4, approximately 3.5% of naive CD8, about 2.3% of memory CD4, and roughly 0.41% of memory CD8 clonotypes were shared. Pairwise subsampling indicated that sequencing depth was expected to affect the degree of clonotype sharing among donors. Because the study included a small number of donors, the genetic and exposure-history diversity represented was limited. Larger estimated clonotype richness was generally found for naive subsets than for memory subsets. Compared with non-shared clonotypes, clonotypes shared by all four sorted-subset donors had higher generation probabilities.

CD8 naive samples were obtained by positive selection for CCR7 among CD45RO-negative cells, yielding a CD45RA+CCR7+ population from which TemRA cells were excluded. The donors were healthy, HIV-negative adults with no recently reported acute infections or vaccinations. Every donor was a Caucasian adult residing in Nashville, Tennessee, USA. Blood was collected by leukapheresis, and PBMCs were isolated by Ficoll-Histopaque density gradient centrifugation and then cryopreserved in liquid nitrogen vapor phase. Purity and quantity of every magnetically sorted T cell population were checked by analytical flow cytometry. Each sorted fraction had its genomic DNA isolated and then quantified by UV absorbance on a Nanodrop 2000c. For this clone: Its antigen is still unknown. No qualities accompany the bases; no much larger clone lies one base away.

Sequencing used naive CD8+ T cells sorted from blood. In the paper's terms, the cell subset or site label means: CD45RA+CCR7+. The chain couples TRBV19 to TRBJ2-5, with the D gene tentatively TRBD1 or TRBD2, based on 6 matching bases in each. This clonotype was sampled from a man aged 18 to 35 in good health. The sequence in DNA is TGTGCCAGCAAAGGAGGGGACACGCGATTCCAAGAGACCCAGTACTTC. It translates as CASKGGDTRFQETQYF.